This T cell receptor beta chain was identified during a study of OX40 agonist ivuxolimab in advanced cancers. From germline, CDR1 is MGHRA and CDR2 YSYEKL. This CDR3 has 14 amino acids. Deletions cut 1 base from V and 1 base from J, with 5 bases between. Clones were sequenced by immunoSEQ multiplex PCR, and TCRdb holds only the in-frame ones, with some missing. The sample holds 32,000 or so clones; roughly 79% are singletons and the top ten take 20%. The TCR originated in an adult with an advanced solid tumor such as melanoma, head and neck, liver or kidney cancer. Sequences were derived from CD4+ or CD8+ T cells sorted from blood, sampled in a trial of the OX40 agonist ivuxolimab. The J gene is TRBJ2-4, the V gene TRBV4-1; no clear D. CDR3 sequence: CASSQAWAKNIQYF. Written as DNA, the CDR3 is TGCGCCAGCAGCCAAGCCTGGGCCAAAAACATTCAGTACTTC.